The clone carrying this TCR beta chain was recorded only once. These data are taken from a study of blood T cell repertoires in COVID-19. Here immunoSEQ multiplex PCR was the method, and the copy in TCRdb shows in-frame clones only, minus some. The profile shows 55,000 to 85,000 clones, roughly 87% of them singletons. The specimen was peripheral blood. This receptor was identified in a young woman with acute or convalescent COVID-19.

The CDR3 DNA follows: TGTGCCAGCCCACGCCAGGGTTACGAGCAGTACTTC. As protein: CASPRQGYEQYF. The rearrangement uses TRBV6-7 and TRBJ2-7, with a possible D match to TRBD1 (5 bases). TRBV6-7 is noted as an ORF with a role that remains uncertain. The CDR3 spans 12 residues. Trimming removed 8 bases at V and 4 bases at J, with 12 bases between.